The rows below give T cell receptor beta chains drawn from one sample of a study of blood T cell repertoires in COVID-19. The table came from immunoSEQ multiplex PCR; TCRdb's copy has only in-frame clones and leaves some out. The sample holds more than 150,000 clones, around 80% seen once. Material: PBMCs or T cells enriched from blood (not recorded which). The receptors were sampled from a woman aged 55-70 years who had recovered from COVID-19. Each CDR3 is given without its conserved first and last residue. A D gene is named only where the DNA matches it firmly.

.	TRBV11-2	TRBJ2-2	ASSPGAPLNTGELF
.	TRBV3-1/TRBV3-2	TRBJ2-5	ASSGDFGGETQY
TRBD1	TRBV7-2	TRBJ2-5	ASSRDREYAAQY
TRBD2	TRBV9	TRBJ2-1	ASSPSGSSAEQF
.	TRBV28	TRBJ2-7	ASSFLHEQY
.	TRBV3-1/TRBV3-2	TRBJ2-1	ASSRAGSSYNEQF
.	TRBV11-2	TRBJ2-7	ASSPVGTYEQY
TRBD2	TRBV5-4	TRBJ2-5	ASSLGGGSQETQY
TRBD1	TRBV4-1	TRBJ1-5	ASSHELGQTNQPQH
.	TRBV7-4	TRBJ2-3	ASRNSWGTSTPSTDTQY
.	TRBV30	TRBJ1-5	AWSSRGRQPQH
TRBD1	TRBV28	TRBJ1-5	ASSYLQGSNQPQH
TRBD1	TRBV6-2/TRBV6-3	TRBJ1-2	ASSYHRGIYGYT
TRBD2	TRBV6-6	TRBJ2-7	ASSSTSATYEQY
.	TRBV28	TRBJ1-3	ASNPFGTRNTIY
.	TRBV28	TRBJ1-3	ASSGGGNTIY
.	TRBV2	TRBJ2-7	ASSLTAYEQY
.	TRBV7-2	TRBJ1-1	ASSLGARGDMAF
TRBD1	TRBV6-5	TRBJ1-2	ASEIGGGDGYT
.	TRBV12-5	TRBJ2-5	ASGFGGEETQY
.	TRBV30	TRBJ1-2	AWSVIPGLGYT
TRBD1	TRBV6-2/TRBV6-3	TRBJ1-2	ASSYDRASRGYT
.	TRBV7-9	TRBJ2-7	ASSLGSPGDEQY
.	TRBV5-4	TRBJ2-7	ASSWESYEQY
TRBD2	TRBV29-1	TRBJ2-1	SVERGGSEQF
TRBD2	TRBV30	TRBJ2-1	AWDYSGGTINEQF
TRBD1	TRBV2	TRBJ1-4	ASSVEQGGNEKLF
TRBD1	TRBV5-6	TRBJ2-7	ASSFRDRGPYEQY
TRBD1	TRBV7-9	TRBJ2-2	ASRTNDRGYTGELF
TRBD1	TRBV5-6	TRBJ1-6	ASSSGQDYNSPLH
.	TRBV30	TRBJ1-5	AWSVSTTNQPQH
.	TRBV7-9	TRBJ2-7	ASSLPGLLYEQY
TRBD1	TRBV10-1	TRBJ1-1	ASSAPDWKDREKAF
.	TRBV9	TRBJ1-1	ASSVGSRADMNTEAF
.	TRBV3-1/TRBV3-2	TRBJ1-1	ASSQAVNTEAF
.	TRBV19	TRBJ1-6	ASSSFNSPLH
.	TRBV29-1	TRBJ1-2	SVEGQDYGYT
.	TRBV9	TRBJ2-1	ASSFGTTLYNEQF
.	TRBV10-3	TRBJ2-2	AIRRSYRTVANTGELF
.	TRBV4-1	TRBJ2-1	ASSQVQAEQF
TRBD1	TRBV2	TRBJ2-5	ASTTGGGETQY
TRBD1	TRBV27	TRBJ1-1	ASSTYWDRGGSSEAF
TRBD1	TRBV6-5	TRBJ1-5	ASKTGTGGQPQH
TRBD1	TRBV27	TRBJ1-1	ASRPIGQGMNTEAF
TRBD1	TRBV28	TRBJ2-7	ASRVGTGTQTYEQY
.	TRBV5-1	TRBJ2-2	ASSSLPQGMDTGELF
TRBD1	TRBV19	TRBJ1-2	ASSIAYRQGRYGYT
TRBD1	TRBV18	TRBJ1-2	ASSGTGVHGYT
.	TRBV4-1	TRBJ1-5	ASPYWEGSNQPQH
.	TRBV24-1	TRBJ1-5	ATSFGTGPYQPQH
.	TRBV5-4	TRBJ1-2	ASSSKQGPYGYT
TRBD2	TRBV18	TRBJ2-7	ASSPGGSRSYEQY
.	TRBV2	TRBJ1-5	ASSAIDGNQPQH
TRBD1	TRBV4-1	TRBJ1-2	ASGQGVPANYGYT
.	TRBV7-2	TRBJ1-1	ASGQQANTEAF
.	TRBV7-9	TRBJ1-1	ASSLELGTEAF
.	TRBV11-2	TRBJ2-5	ASSFRGGETQY
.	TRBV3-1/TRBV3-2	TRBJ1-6	ASSQGQINSPLH
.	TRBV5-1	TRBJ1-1	ASSRSLNTEAF
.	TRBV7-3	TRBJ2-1	ASSLRGPGAYNEQF